This entry lists 8 T cell receptor beta chains sequenced from one sample in a study of technical replicates of blood from a handful of donors. Using immunoSEQ multiplex PCR, the repertoire was profiled, and TCRdb retains in-frame clones only, with some absent. The sample has approximately 95,000 clones, approximately 96% seen once; the top ten hold about 0.36%. The sequenced sample consisted of T cells isolated from PBMCs. All receptors derive from a human donor in good health.

This rearrangement joins TRBV5-4 to TRBJ1-1, with D possibly being TRBD1 (6 bases). The V gene lost 4 bases and the J gene lost 5 bases, with 18 bases spanning the gap. The CDR3 spans 15 residues. The germline CDR1 and CDR2 sequences are SGHNT and YYREEE (reference sequence). This CDR3 reads CASSPRPGAYTEAFF. The CDR3, as DNA: TGTGCCAGCAGCCCCCGGCCAGGGGCGTATACTGAAGCTTTCTTT.

The J gene is TRBJ2-7, the V gene TRBV2; possible D gene TRBD2, 6 bases. Trimming shortened V by 5 bases and J by 0 bases, and 14 bases separated the two germline ends. The CDR3 consists of 15 residues. The V gene's germline CDR1 is SNHLY and CDR2 FYNNEI. The CDR3 spells CASSRDFPSSYEQYF. The DNA of the CDR3 is TGTGCCAGCAGTAGGGACTTCCCGAGCTCCTACGAGCAGTACTTC.

The chain employs TRBV7-2 and TRBJ2-3; 10 bases fit TRBD1. Unmatched junction bases numbered 7, after V lost 1 base and J lost 6 bases. CDR3 length equals 16 residues. Looked up from germline, CDR1 is SGHTA and CDR2 is FQGNSA. The CDR3 sequence is CASSLGGTGAGDTQYF. CDR3 DNA: TGTGCCAGCAGCTTAGGGGGGACAGGGGCAGGGGATACGCAGTATTTT.

The V gene is TRBV6-5, the J gene TRBJ2-7, with D perhaps TRBD2 (6 bases). Germline CDR1 is MNHEY and CDR2 is SVGAGI. Trimming left V 0 bases short and J 6 bases short, with 15 bases between. This CDR3 is 15 amino acids long. CDR3 amino acids: CASSYSGLGFREQYF. The CDR3 DNA reads as TGTGCCAGCAGTTACTCGGGACTGGGATTCCGCGAGCAGTACTTC.

The chain has TRBV2 and TRBJ2-3; D gene uncertain. This CDR3 contains 15 residues. V was clipped by 2 bases and J by 1 base, with 10 bases between them. The germline V gene encodes CDR1 SNHLY and CDR2 FYNNEI. The CDR3 sequence: CASSEFGLGTDTQYF. The CDR3 bases are TGTGCCAGCAGTGAATTTGGGCTCGGCACAGATACGCAGTATTTT.

V gene TRBV30 combines with J gene TRBJ2-7; 7 nucleotides line up with TRBD1. Germline V gene data show CDR1 as GTSNPN and CDR2 as SVGIG (reference sequence). The CDR3 spans 14 residues. Losses at the gene ends were 0 bases for V and 3 bases for J; bases not matched to a gene: 5. The CDR3 reads CAWSVGQLSYEQYF. DNA of the CDR3: TGTGCCTGGAGTGTGGGACAGCTAAGCTACGAGCAGTACTTC.

The rearrangement uses TRBV5-1 and TRBJ2-2; TRBD1 agrees at 10 bases. The ends lost 7 bases at V and 4 bases at J; junction bases unmatched: 7. The germline V gene has CDR1 SGHRS and CDR2 YFSETQ. The CDR3 is made up of 15 amino acids. The CDR3 loop is CASFMTGGRTGELFF. In nucleotides, the CDR3 is TGCGCCAGCTTCATGACAGGGGGCCGCACCGGGGAGCTGTTTTTT.

This chain connects TRBV10-3 to TRBJ1-5; TRBD1 matches 7 bases. The germline gives CDR1 ENHRY, CDR2 SYGVKD. Trimming took 4 bases from V and 6 from J; bases not matched to a gene: 6. The CDR3 length is 14 residues. The CDR3 protein is CAISGQGVTQPQHF. The CDR3 DNA reads as TGTGCCATCAGTGGGCAGGGGGTCACTCAGCCCCAGCATTTT.